Presented here are 10 T cell receptor beta chains from one specimen sequenced in a study of T cell changes during pregnancy in multiple sclerosis. Generated by immunoSEQ multiplex PCR, the TCRdb table keeps only in-frame clones and is missing some. Of more than 15,000 clones listed, approximately 84% are singletons. Specimen: CD8+ T cells from peripheral blood mononuclear cells, collected in the third trimester of pregnancy. The receptors stem from a female donor in good health, enrolled as a control in a pregnancy study.

The rearrangement links TRBV29-1 to TRBJ1-1; TRBD1 is a possible D gene (5 bases). This CDR3 has 12 residues. Germline CDR1 is SQVTM and CDR2 is ANQGSEA. V was shortened by 3 bases and J by 3 bases, with 8 bases between the two germline ends. Here the CDR3 DNA reads TGCAGCGTTGATTCGGGGGACACTGAAGCTTTCTTT. This gives the protein CSVDSGDTEAFF. Full variable domain (missing parts from reference TRBV29-1 and TRBJ1-1): SAVISQKPSRDICQRGTSLTIQCQVDSQVTMMFWYRQQPGQSLTLIATANQGSEATYESGFVIDKFPISRPNLTFSTLTVSNMSPEDSSIYLCSVDSGDTEAFFGQGTRLTVV.

CDR3 DNA: TGTGCCAGCAGCTTAGAAGCGGGGAGGGAGACCCAGTACTTC. This translates into CASSLEAGRETQYF. This chain connects TRBV7-9 to TRBJ2-5, with 7 bases that match TRBD2. This CDR3 has 14 amino acids. With 1 base clipped from V and 5 bases from J, the junction kept 4 bases outside the gene matches. The germline V gene encodes CDR1 SEHNR and CDR2 FQNEAQ (reference sequence).

The chain carries TRBV7-9 and TRBJ2-1; TRBD1 might be the D (5 bases). V lost 2 bases to trimming and J lost 9 bases, with 20 bases between them. The V gene's germline CDR1 is SEHNR and CDR2 FQNEAQ (reference sequence). The CDR3 runs to 16 residues. The CDR3 loop reads CASSLRSSSWGGEQFF. CDR3 sequence (DNA): TGTGCCAGCAGCTTACGATCCTCATCTTGGGGCGGTGAGCAGTTCTTC.

The chain recombines TRBV6-1 with TRBJ2-1; 8 bases fit TRBD2. V gave up 3 bases and J gave up 4 bases; unmatched junction bases: 20. The CDR3 is made up of 20 amino acids. Germline lookup yields CDR1 MNHNS and CDR2 SASEGT. The CDR3 sequence is CASSDFSFGSSGGLYNEQFF. In DNA form, the CDR3 reads TGTGCCAGCAGTGATTTCAGCTTTGGGTCCAGCGGGGGCCTGTACAATGAGCAGTTCTTC.

The chain employs TRBV6-1 and TRBJ2-7, with no clear D. This CDR3 region has 11 residues. Germline loops: CDR1 MNHNS, CDR2 SASEGT. Trimming left V 8 bases short and J 3 bases short, with 8 bases between. The CDR3 loop is CASSRDYEQYF. The CDR3 DNA is TGTGCCAGCTCCCGAGACTACGAGCAGTACTTC.

This chain uses TRBV9 with TRBJ2-1; weak D call: TRBD1 (5 bases). The V gene lost 4 bases and the J gene lost 6 bases, with 11 bases spanning the gap. CDR1 is SGDLS and CDR2 is YYNGEE in the germline V gene. This CDR3 comprises 13 residues. Written as DNA, the CDR3 is TGTGCCAGCAGCCTAGGTAGGGGCAATGAGCAGTTCTTC. It is translated as CASSLGRGNEQFF.

This clone was counted between two and nine times. V is TRBV4-3 and J is TRBJ2-5; 8 positions agree with TRBD2. This CDR3 is built from 16 residues. J gave up 2 bases and V 0 bases, and 5 bases lay outside the gene matches. Germline lookup yields CDR1 LGHNA and CDR2 YSLEER. CDR3 coding DNA: TGCGCCAGCAGCCAAGAGGTAGCGGGGCTTCAAGAGACCCAGTACTTC. It codes for CASSQEVAGLQETQYF.

The chain combines TRBV6-5 with TRBJ2-1, with 7 bases lining up with TRBD2. This CDR3 has 16 residues. V dropped 2 bases and J dropped 4; count of bases not matched to a gene: 8. Germline V gene sequence: CDR1 MNHEY, CDR2 SVGAGI. The DNA for the CDR3 is TGTGCCAGCAGTTACGGTAGTGGGGAGGGTTACAATGAGCAGTTCTTC. This sequence encodes CASSYGSGEGYNEQFF.

The chain joins TRBV6-5 to TRBJ2-7; 9 bases agree with TRBD1. The J segment lost 2 bases and the V segment lost 6 bases, leaving 8 bases of the junction unmatched. Germline values: CDR1 MNHEY, CDR2 SVGAGI. The CDR3 has 15 amino acids. CDR3 amino acids: CASSSRTGDAYEQYF. As DNA, the CDR3 is TGTGCCAGCAGCTCTCGGACAGGGGACGCCTACGAGCAGTACTTC.

Relative to its sample, this clone is medium-sized. J is TRBJ2-7 and V is TRBV27; perhaps TRBD1 as D (5 bases). Looked up from germline, CDR1 is MNHEY and CDR2 is SMNVEV (reference sequence). V lost 8 bases to trimming and J lost 0 bases, with 8 bases between them. This CDR3 comprises 12 residues. CDR3 coding DNA: TGTGCCAGCCAGGGTTCCTCCTACGAGCAGTACTTC. Amino acids: CASQGSSYEQYF.